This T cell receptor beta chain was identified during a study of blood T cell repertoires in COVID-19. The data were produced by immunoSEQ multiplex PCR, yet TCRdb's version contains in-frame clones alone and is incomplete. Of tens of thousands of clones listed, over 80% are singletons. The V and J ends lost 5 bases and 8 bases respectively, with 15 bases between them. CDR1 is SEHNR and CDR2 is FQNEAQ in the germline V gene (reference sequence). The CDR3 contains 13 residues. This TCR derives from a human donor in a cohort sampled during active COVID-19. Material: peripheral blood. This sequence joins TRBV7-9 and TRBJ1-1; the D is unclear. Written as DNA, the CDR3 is TGTGCCAGCAGCCCACCCCGGCGGGGAGAAGCTTTCTTT. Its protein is CASSPPRRGEAFF. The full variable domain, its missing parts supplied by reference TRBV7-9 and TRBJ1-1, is DTGVSQNPRHKITKRGQNVTFRCDPISEHNRLYWYRQTLGQGPEFLTYFQNEAQLEKSRLLSDRFSAERPKGSFSTLEIQRTEQGDSAMYLCASSPPRRGEAFFGQGTRLTVV.